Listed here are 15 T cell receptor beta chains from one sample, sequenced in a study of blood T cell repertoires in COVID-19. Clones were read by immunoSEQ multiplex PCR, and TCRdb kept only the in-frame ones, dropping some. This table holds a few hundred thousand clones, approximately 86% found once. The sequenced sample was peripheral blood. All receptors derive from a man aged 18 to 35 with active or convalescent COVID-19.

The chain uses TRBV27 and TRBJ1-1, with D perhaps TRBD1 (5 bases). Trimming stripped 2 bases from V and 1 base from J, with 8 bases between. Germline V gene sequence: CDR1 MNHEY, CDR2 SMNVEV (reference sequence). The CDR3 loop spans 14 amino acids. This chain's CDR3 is CASSLGGSNTEAFF. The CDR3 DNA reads TGTGCCAGCAGTTTAGGGGGGTCGAACACTGAAGCTTTCTTT.

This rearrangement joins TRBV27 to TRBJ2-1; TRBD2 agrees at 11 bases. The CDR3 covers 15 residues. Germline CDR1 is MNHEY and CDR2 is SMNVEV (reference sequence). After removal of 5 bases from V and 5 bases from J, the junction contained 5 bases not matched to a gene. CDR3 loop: CASSPTSGSDNEQFF. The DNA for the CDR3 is TGTGCCAGCAGTCCTACTAGCGGGAGTGACAATGAGCAGTTCTTC.

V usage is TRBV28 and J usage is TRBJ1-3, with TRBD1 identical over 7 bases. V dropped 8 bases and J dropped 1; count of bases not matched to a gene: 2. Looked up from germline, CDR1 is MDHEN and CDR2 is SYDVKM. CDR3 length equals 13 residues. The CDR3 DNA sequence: TGTGCCAGCGGCAGGGGGTCTGGAAACACCATATATTTT. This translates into CASGRGSGNTIYF.

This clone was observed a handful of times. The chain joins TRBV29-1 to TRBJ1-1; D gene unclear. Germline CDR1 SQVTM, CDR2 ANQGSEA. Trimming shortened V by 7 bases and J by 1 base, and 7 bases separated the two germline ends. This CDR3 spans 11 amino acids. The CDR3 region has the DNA TGCAGCGGTAGACAGAACACTGAAGCTTTCTTT. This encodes CSGRQNTEAFF. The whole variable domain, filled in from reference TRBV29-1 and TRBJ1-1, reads SAVISQKPSRDICQRGTSLTIQCQVDSQVTMMFWYRQQPGQSLTLIATANQGSEATYESGFVIDKFPISRPNLTFSTLTVSNMSPEDSSIYLCSGRQNTEAFFGQGTRLTVV.

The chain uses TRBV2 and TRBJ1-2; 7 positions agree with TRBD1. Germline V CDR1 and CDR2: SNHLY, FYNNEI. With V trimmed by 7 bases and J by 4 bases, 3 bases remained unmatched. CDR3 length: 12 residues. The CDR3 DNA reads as TGTGCCAGCAAAGCAGGGGGCTATGGCTACACCTTC. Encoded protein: CASKAGGYGYTF.

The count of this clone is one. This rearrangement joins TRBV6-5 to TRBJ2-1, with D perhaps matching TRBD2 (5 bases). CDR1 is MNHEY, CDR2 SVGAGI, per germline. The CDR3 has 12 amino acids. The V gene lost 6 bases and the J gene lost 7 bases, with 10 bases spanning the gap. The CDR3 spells CASRVGSNEQFF. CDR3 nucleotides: TGTGCCAGCAGGGTAGGGAGTAATGAGCAGTTCTTC.

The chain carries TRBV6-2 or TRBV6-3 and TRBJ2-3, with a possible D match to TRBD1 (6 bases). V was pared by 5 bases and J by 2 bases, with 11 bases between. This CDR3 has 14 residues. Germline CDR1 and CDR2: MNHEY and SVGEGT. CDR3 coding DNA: TGTGCCAGCAGTAGTAACAGGGACACAGATACGCAGTATTTT. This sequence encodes CASSSNRDTDTQYF.

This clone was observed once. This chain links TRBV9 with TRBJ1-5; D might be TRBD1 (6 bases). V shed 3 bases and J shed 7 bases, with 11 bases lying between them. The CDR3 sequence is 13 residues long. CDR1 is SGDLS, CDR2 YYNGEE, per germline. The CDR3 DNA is TGTGCCAGCAGCGAGGGGGAAGGGCAGCCCCAGCATTTT. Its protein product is CASSEGEGQPQHF.

The CDR3 reads CASSLETDRGSFNTEAFF. For the CDR3, the DNA is TGTGCCAGCAGCTTGGAAACGGACAGGGGTTCTTTTAACACTGAAGCTTTCTTT. The chain uses TRBV5-5 and TRBJ1-1; TRBD1 matches at 9 bases. The V segment lost 0 bases and the J segment 2 bases; nucleotides outside the gene matches: 11. This CDR3 spans 18 amino acids. Germline values: CDR1 SGHKS, CDR2 YYEKEE (reference sequence).

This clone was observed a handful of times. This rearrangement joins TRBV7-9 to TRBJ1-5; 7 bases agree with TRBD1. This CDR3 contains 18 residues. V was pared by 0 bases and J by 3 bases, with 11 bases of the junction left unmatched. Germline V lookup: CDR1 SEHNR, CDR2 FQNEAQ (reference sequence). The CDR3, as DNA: TGTGCCAGCAGCTTAGCGCTAGGGGGCGGATTTAACAATCAGCCCCAGCATTTT. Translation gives CASSLALGGGFNNQPQHF.

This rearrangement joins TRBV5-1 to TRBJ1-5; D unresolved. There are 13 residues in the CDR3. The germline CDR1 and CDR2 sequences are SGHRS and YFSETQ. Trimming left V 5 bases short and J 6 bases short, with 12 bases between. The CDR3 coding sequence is TGCGCCAGCAGGAACGACCCGGGTCAGCCCCAGCATTTT. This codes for CASRNDPGQPQHF. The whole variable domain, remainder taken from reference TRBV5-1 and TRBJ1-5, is KAGVTQTPRYLIKTRGQQVTLSCSPISGHRSVSWYQQTPGQGLQFLFEYFSETQRNKGNFPGRFSGRQFSNSRSEMNVSTLELGDSALYLCASRNDPGQPQHFGDGTRLSIL.

The CDR3 sequence is CASVSRGARADTQYF. The CDR3 coding sequence is TGTGCCAGTGTGAGTCGGGGGGCCAGGGCAGATACGCAGTATTTT. The chain has TRBV3-1 (or the pseudogene TRBV3-2) and TRBJ2-3, with a tentative D call TRBD2 (7 bases). Germline V gives CDR1 LGHDT, CDR2 YNNKEL (reference sequence). The V end lost 9 bases, the J end lost 4 bases, and 20 bases lay between the germline ends. This CDR3 region has 15 residues.

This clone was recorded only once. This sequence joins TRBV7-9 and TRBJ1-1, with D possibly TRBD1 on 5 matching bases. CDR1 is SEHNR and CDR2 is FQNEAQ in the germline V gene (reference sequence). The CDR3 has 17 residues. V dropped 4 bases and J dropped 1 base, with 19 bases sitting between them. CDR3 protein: CASSSHPGRTKNTEAFF. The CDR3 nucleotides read TGTGCCAGCAGCTCCCACCCCGGCAGGACAAAGAACACTGAAGCTTTCTTT.

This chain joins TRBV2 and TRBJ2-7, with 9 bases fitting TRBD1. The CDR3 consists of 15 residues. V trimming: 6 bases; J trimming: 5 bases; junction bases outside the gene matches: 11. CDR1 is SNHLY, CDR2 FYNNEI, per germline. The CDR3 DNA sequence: TGTGCCAGCAGGCGGAGAGAACAGGGGGCCAACGAGCAGTACTTC. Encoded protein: CASRRREQGANEQYF.

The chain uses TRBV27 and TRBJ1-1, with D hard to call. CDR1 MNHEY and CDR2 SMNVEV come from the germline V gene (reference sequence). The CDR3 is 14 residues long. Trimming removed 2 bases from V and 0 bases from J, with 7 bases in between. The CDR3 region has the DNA TGTGCCAGCAGTTTAGGTACATTGAACACTGAAGCTTTCTTT. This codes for CASSLGTLNTEAFF.